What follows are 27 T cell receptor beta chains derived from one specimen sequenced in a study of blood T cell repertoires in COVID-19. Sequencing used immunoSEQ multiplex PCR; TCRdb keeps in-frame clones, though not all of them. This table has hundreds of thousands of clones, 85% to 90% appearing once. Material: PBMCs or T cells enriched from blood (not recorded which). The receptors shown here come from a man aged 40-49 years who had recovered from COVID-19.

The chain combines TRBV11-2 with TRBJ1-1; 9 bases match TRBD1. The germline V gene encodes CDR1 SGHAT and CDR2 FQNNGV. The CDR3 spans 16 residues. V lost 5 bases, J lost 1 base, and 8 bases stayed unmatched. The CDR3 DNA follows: TGTGCCAGCAGCCATCTACAGGGGGCCACGAACACTGAAGCTTTCTTT. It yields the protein CASSHLQGATNTEAFF.

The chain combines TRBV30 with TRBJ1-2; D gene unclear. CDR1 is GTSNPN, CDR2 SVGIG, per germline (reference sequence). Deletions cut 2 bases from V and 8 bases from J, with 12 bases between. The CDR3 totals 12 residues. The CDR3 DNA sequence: TGTGCCTGGAGTAACCCCTCGCGCGGCTACACCTTC. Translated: CAWSNPSRGYTF.

This CDR3 is CASRADGGSLTQYF. DNA of the CDR3: TGTGCCAGCAGAGCGGATGGGGGGTCCTTGACCCAGTACTTC. This chain uses TRBV2 with TRBJ2-5, with TRBD2 as a possible D gene (6 bases). The CDR3 is made up of 14 amino acids. V was shortened by 6 bases and J by 7 bases, with 18 bases between the two germline ends. Germline loops: CDR1 SNHLY, CDR2 FYNNEI. The full variable domain, its missing parts supplied by reference TRBV2 and TRBJ2-5, is EPEVTQTPSHQVTQMGQEVILRCVPISNHLYFYWYRQILGQKVEFLVSFYNNEISEKSEIFDDQFSVERPDGSNFTLKIRSTKLEDSAMYFCASRADGGSLTQYFGPGTRLLVL.

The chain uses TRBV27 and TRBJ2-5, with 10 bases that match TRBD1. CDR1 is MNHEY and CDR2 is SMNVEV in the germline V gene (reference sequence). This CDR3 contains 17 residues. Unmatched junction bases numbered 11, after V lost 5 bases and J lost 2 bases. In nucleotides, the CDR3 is TGTGCCAGCAGTCTATTGCCTTCGGACAGGGGGCAAGAGACCCAGTACTTC. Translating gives CASSLLPSDRGQETQYF.

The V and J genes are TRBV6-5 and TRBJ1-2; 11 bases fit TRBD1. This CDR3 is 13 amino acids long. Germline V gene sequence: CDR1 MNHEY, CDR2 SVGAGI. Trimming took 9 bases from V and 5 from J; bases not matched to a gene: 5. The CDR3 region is CASTGTGGYGYTF. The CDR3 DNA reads TGTGCCAGTACTGGGACAGGGGGGTATGGCTACACCTTC.

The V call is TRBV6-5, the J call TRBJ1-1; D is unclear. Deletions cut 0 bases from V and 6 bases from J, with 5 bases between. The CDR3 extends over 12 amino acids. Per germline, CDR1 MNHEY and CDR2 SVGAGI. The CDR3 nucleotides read TGTGCCAGCAGTTACTCGAGGGCTGAAGCTTTCTTT. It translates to CASSYSRAEAFF.

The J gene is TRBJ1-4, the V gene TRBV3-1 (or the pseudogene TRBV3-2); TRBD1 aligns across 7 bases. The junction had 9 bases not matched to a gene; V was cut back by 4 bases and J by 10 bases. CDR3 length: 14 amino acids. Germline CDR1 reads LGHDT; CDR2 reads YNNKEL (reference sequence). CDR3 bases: TGTGCCAGCAGCCGACAGGGTCTTGATGGAAAACTGTTTTTT. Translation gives CASSRQGLDGKLFF.

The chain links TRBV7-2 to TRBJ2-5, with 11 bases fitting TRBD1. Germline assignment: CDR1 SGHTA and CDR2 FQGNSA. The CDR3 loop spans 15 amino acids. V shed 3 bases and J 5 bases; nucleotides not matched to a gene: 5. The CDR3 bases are TGTGCCAGCAGCTTGGACAGGGGGCGGGATGAGACCCAGTACTTC. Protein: CASSLDRGRDETQYF.

CDR3 nucleotides: TGTGCCAGCAGTGCAGTAAGGGGTACCAACAATGAGCAGTTCTTC. This encodes CASSAVRGTNNEQFF. V is TRBV25-1 and J is TRBJ2-1; TRBD1 might be the D (5 bases). The CDR3 runs to 15 residues. The V and J ends lost 4 bases and 5 bases respectively, with 15 bases between them. Germline assignment: CDR1 MGHDK and CDR2 SYGVNS.

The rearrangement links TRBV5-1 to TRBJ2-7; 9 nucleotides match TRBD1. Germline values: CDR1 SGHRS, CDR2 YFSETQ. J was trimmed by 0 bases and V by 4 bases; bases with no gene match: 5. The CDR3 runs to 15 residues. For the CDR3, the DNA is TGCGCCAGCAGCGGGACAGGGAGTTACTCCTACGAGCAGTACTTC. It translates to CASSGTGSYSYEQYF.

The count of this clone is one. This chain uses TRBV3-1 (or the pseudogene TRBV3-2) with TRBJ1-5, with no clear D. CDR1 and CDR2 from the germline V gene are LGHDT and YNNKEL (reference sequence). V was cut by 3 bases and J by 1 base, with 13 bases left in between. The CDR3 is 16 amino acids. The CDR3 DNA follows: TGTGCCAGCAGCCAGAACCCGGCGGGGAGCAATCAGCCCCAGCATTTT. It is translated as CASSQNPAGSNQPQHF.

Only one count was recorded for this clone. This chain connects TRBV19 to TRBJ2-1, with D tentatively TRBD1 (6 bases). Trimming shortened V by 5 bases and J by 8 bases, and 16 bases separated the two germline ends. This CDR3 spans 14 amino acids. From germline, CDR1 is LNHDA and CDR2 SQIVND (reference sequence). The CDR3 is CASSVARGQDEQFF. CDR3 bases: TGTGCCAGTAGTGTAGCCAGGGGCCAAGATGAGCAGTTCTTC.

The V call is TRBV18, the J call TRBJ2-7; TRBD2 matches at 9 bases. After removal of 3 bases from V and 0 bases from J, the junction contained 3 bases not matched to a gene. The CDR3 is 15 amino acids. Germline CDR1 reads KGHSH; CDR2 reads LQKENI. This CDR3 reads CASSPGLASSYEQYF. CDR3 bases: TGTGCCAGCTCACCGGGACTAGCTTCCTCCTACGAGCAGTACTTC.

CDR3 in DNA: TGTGCCAGCAGCCAAAACGCAGCCTACGAGCAGTACTTC. Amino acids: CASSQNAAYEQYF. V usage is TRBV5-4 and J usage is TRBJ2-7; D is unclear. Looked up from germline, CDR1 is SGHNT and CDR2 is YYREEE (reference sequence). Trimming removed 4 bases at V and 2 bases at J, with 10 bases between. This CDR3 contains 13 residues.

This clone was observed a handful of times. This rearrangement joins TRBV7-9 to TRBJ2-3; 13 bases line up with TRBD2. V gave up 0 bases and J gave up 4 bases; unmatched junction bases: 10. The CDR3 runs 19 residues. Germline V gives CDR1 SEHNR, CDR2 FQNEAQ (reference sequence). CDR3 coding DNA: TGTGCCAGCAGCTTAGCGGGACTAGCGGGAACGGGGGTCGCAGATACGCAGTATTTT. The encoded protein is CASSLAGLAGTGVADTQYF. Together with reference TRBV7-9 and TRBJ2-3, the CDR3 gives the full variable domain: DTGVSQNPRHKITKRGQNVTFRCDPISEHNRLYWYRQTLGQGPEFLTYFQNEAQLEKSRLLSDRFSAERPKGSFSTLEIQRTEQGDSAMYLCASSLAGLAGTGVADTQYFGPGTRLTVL.

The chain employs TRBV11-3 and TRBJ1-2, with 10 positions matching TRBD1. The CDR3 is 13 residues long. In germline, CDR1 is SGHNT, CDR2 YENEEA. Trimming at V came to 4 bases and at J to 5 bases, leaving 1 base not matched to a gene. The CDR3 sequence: CASSWTGGYGYTF. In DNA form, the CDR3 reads TGTGCCAGCAGCTGGACAGGGGGATATGGCTACACCTTC.

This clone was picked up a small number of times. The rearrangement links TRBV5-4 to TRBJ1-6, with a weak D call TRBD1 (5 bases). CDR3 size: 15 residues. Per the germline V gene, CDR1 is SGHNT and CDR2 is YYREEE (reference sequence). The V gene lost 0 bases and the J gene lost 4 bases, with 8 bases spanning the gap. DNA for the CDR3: TGTGCCAGCAGCTTGGGCAGGGCATATAATTCACCCCTCCACTTT. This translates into CASSLGRAYNSPLHF.

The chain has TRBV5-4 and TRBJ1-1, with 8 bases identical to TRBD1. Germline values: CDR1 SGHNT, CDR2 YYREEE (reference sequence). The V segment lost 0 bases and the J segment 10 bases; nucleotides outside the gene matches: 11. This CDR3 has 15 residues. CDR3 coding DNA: TGTGCCAGCAGCTTGGATTTCCTGACAGGGGAGGTAGCTTTCTTT. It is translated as CASSLDFLTGEVAFF.

The CDR3 DNA sequence: TGTGCCTGGAGTTCCCTGGGGGGGGGAGTATCCGAAGCTTTCTTT. It yields the protein CAWSSLGGGVSEAFF. The V and J genes are TRBV30 and TRBJ1-1, with a weak D call TRBD1 (5 bases). The length of the CDR3 is 15 residues. Germline values: CDR1 GTSNPN, CDR2 SVGIG (reference sequence). The V and J ends lost 2 bases and 8 bases respectively, with 21 bases between them.

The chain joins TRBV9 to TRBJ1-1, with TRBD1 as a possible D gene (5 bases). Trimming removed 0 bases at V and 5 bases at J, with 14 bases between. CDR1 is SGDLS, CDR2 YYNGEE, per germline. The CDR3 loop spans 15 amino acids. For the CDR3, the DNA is TGTGCCAGCAGCGTAGTACCTGGGGCTGGGACTGAAGCTTTCTTT. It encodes CASSVVPGAGTEAFF. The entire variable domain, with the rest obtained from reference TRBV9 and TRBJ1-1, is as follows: DSGVTQTPKHLITATGQRVTLRCSPRSGDLSVYWYQQSLDQGLQFLIQYYNGEERAKGNILERFSAQQFPDLHSELNLSSLELGDSALYFCASSVVPGAGTEAFFGQGTRLTVV.

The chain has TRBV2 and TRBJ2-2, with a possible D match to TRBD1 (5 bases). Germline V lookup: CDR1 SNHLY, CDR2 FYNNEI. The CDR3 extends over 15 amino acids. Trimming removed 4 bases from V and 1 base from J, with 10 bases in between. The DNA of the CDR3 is TGTGCCAGCAGTGGGGGCCCGGTGAACACCGGGGAGCTGTTTTTT. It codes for CASSGGPVNTGELFF.

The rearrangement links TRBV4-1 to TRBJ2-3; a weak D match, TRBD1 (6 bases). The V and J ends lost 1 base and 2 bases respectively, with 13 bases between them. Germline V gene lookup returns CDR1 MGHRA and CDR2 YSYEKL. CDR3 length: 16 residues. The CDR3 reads CASSQAPQGATDTQYF. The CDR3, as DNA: TGCGCCAGCAGCCAAGCCCCACAGGGCGCCACAGATACGCAGTATTTT.

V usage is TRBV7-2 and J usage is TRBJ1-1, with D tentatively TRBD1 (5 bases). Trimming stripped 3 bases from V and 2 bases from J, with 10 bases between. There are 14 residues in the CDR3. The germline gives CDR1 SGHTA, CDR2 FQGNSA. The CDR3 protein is CASSFEGANTEAFF. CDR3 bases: TGTGCCAGCAGCTTCGAAGGGGCTAACACTGAAGCTTTCTTT.

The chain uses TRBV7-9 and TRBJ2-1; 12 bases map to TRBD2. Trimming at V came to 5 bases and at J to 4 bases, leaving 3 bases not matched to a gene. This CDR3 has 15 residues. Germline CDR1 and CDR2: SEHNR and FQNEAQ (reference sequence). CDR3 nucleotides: TGTGCCAGCAGCCCGGGACTAGCGGGTTACAATGAGCAGTTCTTC. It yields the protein CASSPGLAGYNEQFF.

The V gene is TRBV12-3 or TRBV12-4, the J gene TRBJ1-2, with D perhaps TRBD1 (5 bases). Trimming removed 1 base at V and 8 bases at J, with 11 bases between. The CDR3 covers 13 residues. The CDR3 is CASSLGQGTGYTF. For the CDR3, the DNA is TGTGCCAGCAGTTTAGGCCAGGGAACGGGCTACACCTTC.

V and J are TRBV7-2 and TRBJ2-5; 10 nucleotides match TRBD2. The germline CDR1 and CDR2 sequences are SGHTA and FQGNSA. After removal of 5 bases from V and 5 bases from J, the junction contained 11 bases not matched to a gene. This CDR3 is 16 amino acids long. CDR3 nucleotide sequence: TGTGCCAGCAGCACCGCCGGAGCGGGAGGGTTGGAGACCCAGTACTTC. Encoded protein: CASSTAGAGGLETQYF.

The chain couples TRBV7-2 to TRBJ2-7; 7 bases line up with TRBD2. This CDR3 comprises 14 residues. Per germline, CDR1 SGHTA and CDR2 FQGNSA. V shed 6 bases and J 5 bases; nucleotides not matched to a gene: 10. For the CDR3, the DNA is TGTGCCAGCAGTCCCGTGGTCGGGAGGAACGAGCAGTACTTC. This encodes CASSPVVGRNEQYF. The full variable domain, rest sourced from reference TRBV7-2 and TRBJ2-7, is GAGVSQSPSNKVTEKGKDVELRCDPISGHTALYWYRQSLGQGLEFLIYFQGNSAPDKSGLPSDRFSAERTGGSVSTLTIQRTQQEDSAVYLCASSPVVGRNEQYFGPGTRLTVT.